The source of this T cell receptor beta chain is a study of blood T cells in healthy people across ages. Next came a second PCR, run for roughly 6 to 11 cycles, which used a sample-barcoded 5' primer along with a J-beta primer mix. Template switching added a 12-random-nucleotide identifier to every cDNA molecule. MiXCR, run by TCRdb on the 5' RACE reads, gives a single entry per CDR3 protein. This repertoire shows under 2 million distinct CDR3 sequences, around 36% found once; its top ten account for approximately 10%. This clonotype has a handful of counts. Its antigen is undetermined. This CDR3 spans 13 amino acids. Germline lookup yields CDR1 MNHNS and CDR2 SASEGT. General study results and limits: Researchers deemed the diversity estimates from one million T cells underestimates.

Sequencing was performed on blood. The V call is TRBV6-1, the J call TRBJ2-4; D possibly corresponds to TRBD1 (6 bases). The end of the DNA fits TRBJ2-7 better, so the J call may be wrong. This receptor was obtained from a woman between 25 and 40 years old in good health. This CDR3 reads CASSSRQGNEQYF. CDR3 nucleotide sequence: TGTGCCAGCAGTTCCAGGCAGGGGAACGAGCAGTACTTC.